Reported below is one TCR beta chain. Every contributor of samples was a Caucasian grown-up residing in Nashville, Tennessee. The source of the sample is a study of shared clonotypes between healthy human individuals. Under the authors' procedure: Owing to the provision of junction-only sequences devoid of quality scores by immunoSEQ, filtering differed. Sequenced by immunoSEQ multiplex PCR; TCRdb stores in-frame clones only, minus some. V, J and clone size derive from that table, while D and trimming were established from the DNA sequence. The sample lists some 1.5 million clones; 96% were seen once. The CDR3 runs to 19 residues. The germline V gene encodes CDR1 MGHRA and CDR2 YSYEKL. Trimming shortened V by 0 bases and J by 7 bases, and 25 bases separated the two germline ends.

The J gene is TRBJ2-1, the V gene TRBV4-1, with TRBD2 as a possible D gene (6 bases). The sequencing input was naive CD4+ T cells sorted from blood. The sample's subset: CD45RA+ positively selected. The source is a man under 40 in good health. This chain's CDR3 is CASSQDKSGPWGFFNEQFF. The CDR3 bases are TGCGCCAGCAGCCAAGATAAAAGCGGGCCGTGGGGATTTTTTAATGAGCAGTTCTTC.